This T cell receptor (beta chain) comes out of a study of beta chain features in type 1 diabetes (dated by TCRdb to the late 2010s). Background for the entire study: Mean age, gender distribution, total cell number and subset yield were not different between patients and healthy donors. A total of under 120,000,000 sorted cells were examined across all samples, and RNA yield correlated strongly with the number of cells per subset. The study compared TCRB repertoires of sorted circulating CD4+ T cell subsets between recently diagnosed type 1 diabetes patients and matched healthy donors. Regulatory and stem cell-like memory subsets were obtained from only 8 patients and roughly 8 healthy donors, while naive and central memory subsets were obtained from all 30 or so donors.

The High Capacity cDNA Reverse Transcription Kit was used to reverse transcribe all of the isolated RNA, meaning that expressed TCRB transcripts were what got sequenced. Deep immunoSEQ sequencing was applied to naive, central memory and regulatory T cell samples, giving an average of roughly 3.5 million total reads per sample. Sorted cells were lysed in RLT buffer, and RNA was extracted using DNase-treated RNeasy Micro or Mini kits according to cell number. To prevent cross-contamination, every cell subset was processed on its own, while patient and healthy donor samples were processed together. The immunoSEQ multiplex PCR was used to amplify TCRB sequences from cDNA, yielding 87-bp fragments that span the CDR3 region. Sequencing of the amplicons was performed on the Illumina HiSeq platform. The paper's processing steps were these. Synthetic template baselines were used to correct PCR bias computationally, reads within Hamming distance 2 were collapsed, and singletons that could not be merged were discarded. Reads were aligned against IMGT so that V, D and J genes, CDR3 length and insertions or deletions at six rearrangement sites could be assigned. Within each subset, clonotype counts were normalized to sorted cell number, after which true diversity and Gini coefficients were computed with the tcR R package. The overlap coefficient, calculated on TCRB nucleotide sequences, was used to quantify repertoire sharing. As a proxy for the pre-selection repertoire, out-of-frame TCRB sequences from naive cells were analyzed. TCRdb re-hosts the immuneACCESS table, in-frame sequences only. Its copies lack some clones; in the studies checked, an unresolved V gene accounts for under half of them, and the cause for the rest is not known. D and trimming were read from the DNA, whereas the V and J calls and clone size are those reported in that table. The sample includes 300,000 or so clones, with more than 13% observed a single time. The ten largest clones represent 0.015% to 0.02% of the sample.

Each donor gave one peripheral blood draw, averaging roughly 100 mL, which was collected into heparinised tubes. Naive, central memory, regulatory and stem cell-like memory CD4+ T cells were sorted on a BD FACSAria II using a panel including CD45RO, CCR7, CD25, CD127, CD95 and CD27. A purity above 95% was achieved for all sorted populations. PBMCs were isolated immediately by Lymphoprep density gradient centrifugation and stained directly without culture. Samples were stained and sorted in pairs, with one healthy donor and one patient per experiment, so that batch effects were minimized. The paper's findings and limits, for the study overall: HLA sub-analyses involved small numbers of individuals, so any influence of HLA type on TCRB rearrangement remained unresolved. Naive, central memory and regulatory TCRB repertoires appeared to be more alike among patients than among healthy donors. PCR might favor shorter templates, but patient and control samples were amplified and corrected together, so any skew would affect both groups equally. Sequencing cDNA rather than genomic DNA could over-represent highly expressing activated cells, although activation and CD3 levels did not differ between groups. A moderate but significant shortening of TCRB CDR3 length was observed in type 1 diabetes patients in all four CD4+ subsets. Fewer insertions and more nucleotide deletions at VDJ recombination sites were observed in patients with type 1 diabetes, implying thymic rearrangement abnormalities.

Compared with germline, V lacks 0 bases and J lacks 8 bases; bases without a gene match: 9. Counted from cysteine to phenylalanine, this CDR3 has 15 amino acids. Just the 45-base CDR3 DNA is kept, in frame starting at base 1. CDR1 LGHNA and CDR2 YNFKEQ are derived from the germline V gene. About this clone itself: The target of this receptor is not known. Base qualities are not provided; no much larger clone lies one nucleotide away.

The chain was built from TRBV4-2 and TRBJ1-2, and 7 bases in between align with TRBD1. The sequenced sample was naive CD4+ T cells from blood. The intended sense of this specimen's cell subset or site label: true naive CD4+ T cells. The sequence derives from a man younger than 45 with type 1 diabetes. Read as DNA, the sequence is TGTGCCAGCAGCCAAGATCCAGGGGGGTTTCAAGGCTACACCTTC. Translated, this is CASSQDPGGFQGYTF.